These T cell receptor beta chains were read from a single sample in a study of metastatic and nonmetastatic thyroid tumors. Via MiXCR, TCRdb re-called the PCR reads. This sample has about 38,000 clones, with about 24% found just once. Input material: blood. Receptor source: a female donor with papillary thyroid cancer or a benign thyroid nodule (not recorded which). Some clones in this sample may be carry-over from other donors' samples. Each CDR3 is given with its conserved first and last residue. A D gene is named only where the DNA matches it firmly. Only some rows state a clone size, as once, few, many or a class for expanded clones.

CDR3 length	D gene	V gene	clone size	J gene	CDR3 protein	CDR3 DNA
14	.	TRBV20-1	many	TRBJ1-1	CSARDIERVTEAFF	TGCAGTGCTAGAGATATAGAGAGAGTCACTGAAGCTTTCTTT
13	.	TRBV24-1	.	TRBJ1-2	CATSDPRVYGYTF	TGTGCCACCAGTGATCCGAGGGTCTATGGCTACACCTTC
13	.	TRBV4-2	.	TRBJ2-7	CASSLANSYEQYF	TGTGCCAGCAGCTTGGCTAACTCCTACGAGCAGTACTTC
17	TRBD2	TRBV7-9	many	TRBJ2-1	CASSSTVGRGGSNEQFF	TGTGCCAGCAGCTCCACTGTGGGGCGGGGGGGCAGCAATGAGCAGTTCTTC
14	.	TRBV20-1	many	TRBJ2-1	CSARDGGPGNEQFF	TGCAGTGCTAGAGATGGGGGGCCGGGGAATGAGCAGTTCTTC
15	.	TRBV7-2	many	TRBJ2-3	CASSLRGVHTDTQYF	TGTGCCAGCAGCTTAAGAGGGGTCCACACAGATACGCAGTATTTT
14	TRBD2	TRBV5-1	many	TRBJ2-5	CASSGAGVGETQYF	TGCGCCAGCAGCGGAGCGGGAGTGGGAGAGACCCAGTACTTC
15	.	TRBV6-2/TRBV6-3	medium-sized	TRBJ2-3	CASSLTEGAGDTQYF	TGTGCCAGCAGCCTCACGGAGGGAGCAGGCGATACGCAGTATTTT
13	.	TRBV6-1	few	TRBJ1-6	CASRQSNNSPLHF	TGTGCCAGTCGCCAGTCAAATAATTCACCCCTCCACTTT
13	.	TRBV18	few	TRBJ1-2	CASSPNTRTGYTF	TGTGCCAGCTCACCTAACACCCGAACTGGCTACACCTTC
15	TRBD1	TRBV6-5	few	TRBJ1-2	CASSYRDRGHYGYTF	TGTGCCAGCAGTTACCGCGACAGGGGGCACTATGGCTACACCTTC
14	TRBD1	TRBV5-6	many	TRBJ2-7	CASRSGTDFYEQYF	TGTGCCAGCAGGTCCGGGACAGATTTCTACGAGCAGTACTTC
17	.	TRBV7-8	.	TRBJ1-5	CASRLAVSPEGNQPKHF	TGTGCCAGCAGATTAGCGGTAAGCCCGGAGGGTAATCAGCCCAAGCATTTT